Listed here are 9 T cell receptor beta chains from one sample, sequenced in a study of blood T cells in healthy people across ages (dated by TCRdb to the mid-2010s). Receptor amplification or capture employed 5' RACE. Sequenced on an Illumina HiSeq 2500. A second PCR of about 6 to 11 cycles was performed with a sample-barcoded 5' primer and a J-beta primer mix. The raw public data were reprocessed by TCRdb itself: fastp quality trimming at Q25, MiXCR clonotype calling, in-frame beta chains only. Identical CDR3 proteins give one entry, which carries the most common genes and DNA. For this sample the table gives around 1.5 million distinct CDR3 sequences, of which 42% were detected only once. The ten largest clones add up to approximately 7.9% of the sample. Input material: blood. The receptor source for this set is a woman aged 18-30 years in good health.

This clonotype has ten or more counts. The CDR3 sequence: CASSLTSGGYEQYF. CDR3 coding DNA: TGTGCCAGCAGTTTGACTAGCGGGGGCTACGAGCAGTACTTC. The genes are TRBV12-3 or TRBV12-4 and TRBJ2-7, with 12 bases aligning to TRBD2. The CDR3 extends over 14 amino acids. Trimming cost V 3 bases and J 3 bases; bases outside gene matches: 0.

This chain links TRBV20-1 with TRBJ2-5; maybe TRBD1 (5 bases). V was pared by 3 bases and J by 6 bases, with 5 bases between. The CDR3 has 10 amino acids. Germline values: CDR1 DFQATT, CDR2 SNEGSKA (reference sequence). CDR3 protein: CSARDKTQYF. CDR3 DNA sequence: TGCAGTGCTAGGGACAAGACCCAGTACTTC.

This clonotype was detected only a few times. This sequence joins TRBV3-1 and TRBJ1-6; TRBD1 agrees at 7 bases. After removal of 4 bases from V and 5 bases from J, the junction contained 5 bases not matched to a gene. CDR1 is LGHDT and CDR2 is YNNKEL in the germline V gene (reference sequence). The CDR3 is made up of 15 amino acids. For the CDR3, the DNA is TGTGCCAGCAGCCCCTCGGGACAGAATAATTCACCCCTCCACTTT. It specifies CASSPSGQNNSPLHF.

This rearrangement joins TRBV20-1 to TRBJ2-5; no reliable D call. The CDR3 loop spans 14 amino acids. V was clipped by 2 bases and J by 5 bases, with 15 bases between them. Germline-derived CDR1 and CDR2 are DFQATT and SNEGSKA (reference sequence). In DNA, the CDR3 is TGCAGTGCTAGACTCCCCCAGGCCGCGGAGACCCAGTACTTC. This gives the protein CSARLPQAAETQYF.

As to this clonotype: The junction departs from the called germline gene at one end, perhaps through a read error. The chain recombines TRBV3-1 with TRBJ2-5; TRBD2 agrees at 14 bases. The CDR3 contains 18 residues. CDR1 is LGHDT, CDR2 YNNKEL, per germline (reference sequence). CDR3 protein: CASGHPTSGREERETQYF. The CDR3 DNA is TGTGCCAGCGGCCATCCGACTAGCGGGAGGGAGGAGCGCGAGACCCAGTACTTC.

The DNA of the CDR3 is TGTGCCAGCAGTCGATGGGGCCCCGATAATGAAAAACTGTTTTTT. Its protein is CASSRWGPDNEKLFF. V gene TRBV27 combines with J gene TRBJ1-4, with D perhaps matching TRBD1 (5 bases). Germline V gene sequence: CDR1 MNHEY, CDR2 SMNVEV (reference sequence). The CDR3 has 15 residues. The ends were cut back, 5 bases at V and 4 bases at J, with 14 bases in the middle.

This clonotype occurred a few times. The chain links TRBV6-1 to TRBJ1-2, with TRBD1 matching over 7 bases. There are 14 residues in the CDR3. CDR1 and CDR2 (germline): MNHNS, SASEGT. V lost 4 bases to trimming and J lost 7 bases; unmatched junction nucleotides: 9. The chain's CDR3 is CASSVEGAGSGYTF. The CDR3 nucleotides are TGTGCCAGCAGTGTTGAGGGGGCAGGGAGTGGCTACACCTTC.

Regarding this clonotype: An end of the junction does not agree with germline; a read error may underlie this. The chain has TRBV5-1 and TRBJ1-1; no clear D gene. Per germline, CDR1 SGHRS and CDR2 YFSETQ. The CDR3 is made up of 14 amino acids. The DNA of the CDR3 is TGCGCCAGCAGCTTGGCCATGGGGAACATTGAAGCTTTCTTT. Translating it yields CASSLAMGNIEAFF.

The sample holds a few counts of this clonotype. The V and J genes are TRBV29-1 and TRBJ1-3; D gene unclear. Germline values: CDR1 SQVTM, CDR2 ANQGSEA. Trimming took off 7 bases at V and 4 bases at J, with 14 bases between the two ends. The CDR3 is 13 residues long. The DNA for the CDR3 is TGCAGCGCCCAAGGGAGCTCGGGAAACACCATATATTTT. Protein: CSAQGSSGNTIYF.